This T cell receptor (beta chain) appears in the sequencing data of a study of T cell responses to AZD1222 COVID-19 vaccine. Study-level results: Receipt of two AZD1222 doses was followed by a rise in Spike-specific TCR breadth and depth. Distributed over spike, vaccine-associated CD4 TCRs predominated at 160-218 and 743-854.

Measured with immunoSEQ multiplex PCR; TCRdb has only the in-frame clones, and not every one. The table has roughly 130,000 clones, 92% seen once. Turning to this clone: Its target is unknown.

The CDR3 has 16 residues. The germline CDR1 and CDR2 sequences are MGHRA and YSYEKL. V dropped 0 bases and J dropped 0 bases, with 6 bases sitting between them. The chain is built from TRBV4-1 and TRBJ1-6; D is uncertain. This receptor was identified in an adult in good health. Sequences were derived from peripheral blood, sampled on day 0 of AZD1222 vaccination. The CDR3 region is CASSQEPSSYNSPLHF. The CDR3 bases are TGCGCCAGCAGCCAAGAGCCGAGCTCCTATAATTCACCCCTCCACTTT.